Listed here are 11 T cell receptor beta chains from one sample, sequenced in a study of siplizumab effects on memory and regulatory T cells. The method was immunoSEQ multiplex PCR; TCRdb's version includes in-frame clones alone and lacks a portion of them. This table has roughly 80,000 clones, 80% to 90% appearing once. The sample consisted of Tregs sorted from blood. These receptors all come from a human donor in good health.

Here the CDR3 DNA reads TGTGCCAGCAGCCCTAGTGGCGGGGGCAGATCCTCTGGAAACACCATATATTTT. As protein: CASSPSGGGRSSGNTIYF. The chain uses TRBV7-9 and TRBJ1-3, with D tentatively TRBD1 (6 bases). Trimming shortened V by 5 bases and J by 0 bases, and 20 bases separated the two germline ends. The CDR3 spans 18 residues. The germline V gene encodes CDR1 SEHNR and CDR2 FQNEAQ (reference sequence).

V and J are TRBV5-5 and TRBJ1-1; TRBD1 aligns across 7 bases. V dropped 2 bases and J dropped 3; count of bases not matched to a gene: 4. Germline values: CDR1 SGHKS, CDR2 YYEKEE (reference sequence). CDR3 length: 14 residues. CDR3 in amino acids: CASSLQGIHTEAFF. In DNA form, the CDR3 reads TGTGCCAGCAGCTTACAGGGGATTCACACTGAAGCTTTCTTT. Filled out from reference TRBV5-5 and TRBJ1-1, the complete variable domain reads DAGVTQSPTHLIKTRGQQVTLRCSPISGHKSVSWYQQVLGQGPQFIFQYYEKEERGRGNFPDRFSARQFPNYSSELNVNALLLGDSALYLCASSLQGIHTEAFFGQGTRLTVV.

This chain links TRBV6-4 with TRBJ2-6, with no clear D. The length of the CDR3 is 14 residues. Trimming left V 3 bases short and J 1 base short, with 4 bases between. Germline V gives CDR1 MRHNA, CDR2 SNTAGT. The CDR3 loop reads CASSEGSGANVLTF. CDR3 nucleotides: TGTGCCAGCAGTGAGGGATCTGGGGCCAACGTCCTGACTTTC.

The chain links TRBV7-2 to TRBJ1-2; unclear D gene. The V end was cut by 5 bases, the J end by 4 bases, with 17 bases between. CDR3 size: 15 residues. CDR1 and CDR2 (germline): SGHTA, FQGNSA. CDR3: CASSRPSSGIYGYTF. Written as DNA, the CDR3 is TGTGCCAGCAGCCGCCCTTCATCAGGAATCTATGGCTACACCTTC.

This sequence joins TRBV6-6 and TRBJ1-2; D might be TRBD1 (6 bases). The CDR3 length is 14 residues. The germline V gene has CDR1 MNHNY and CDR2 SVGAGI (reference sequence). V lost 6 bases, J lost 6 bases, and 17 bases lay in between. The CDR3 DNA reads TGTGCCAGCAGCGCAGAGGGGGATGTGGATGGCTACACCTTC. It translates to CASSAEGDVDGYTF.

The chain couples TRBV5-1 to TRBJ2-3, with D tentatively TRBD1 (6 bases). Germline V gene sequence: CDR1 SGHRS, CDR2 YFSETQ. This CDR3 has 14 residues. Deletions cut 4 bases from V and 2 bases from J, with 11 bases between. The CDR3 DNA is TGCGCCAGCAGCCCCAGGGGTGCCACAGATACGCAGTATTTT. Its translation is CASSPRGATDTQYF.

The chain's CDR3 is CASTKGRGQPQHF. The CDR3 DNA reads as TGTGCCAGCACCAAGGGCAGGGGCCAGCCCCAGCATTTT. The J gene is TRBJ1-5, the V gene TRBV6-5; TRBD1 might be the D (6 bases). The CDR3 runs to 13 residues. Germline V gene sequence: CDR1 MNHEY, CDR2 SVGAGI. V gave up 7 bases and J gave up 7 bases, with 14 bases separating them.

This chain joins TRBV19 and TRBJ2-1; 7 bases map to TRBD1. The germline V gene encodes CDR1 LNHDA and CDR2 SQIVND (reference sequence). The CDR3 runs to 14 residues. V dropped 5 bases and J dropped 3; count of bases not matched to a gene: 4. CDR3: CASSWTGRYNEQFF. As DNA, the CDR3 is TGTGCCAGTAGTTGGACAGGACGCTACAATGAGCAGTTCTTC.

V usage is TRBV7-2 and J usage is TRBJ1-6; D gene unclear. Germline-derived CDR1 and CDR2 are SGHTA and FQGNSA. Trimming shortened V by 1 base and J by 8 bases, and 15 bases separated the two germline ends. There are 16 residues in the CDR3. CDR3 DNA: TGTGCCAGCAGCTTAGGTGGAGGACTTCGTTATTCACCCCTCCACTTT. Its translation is CASSLGGGLRYSPLHF.

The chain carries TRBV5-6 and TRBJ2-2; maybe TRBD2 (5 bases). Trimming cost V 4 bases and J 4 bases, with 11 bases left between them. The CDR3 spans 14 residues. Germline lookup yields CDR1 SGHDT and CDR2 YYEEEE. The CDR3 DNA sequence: TGTGCCAGCAGCCTCTGGACTGGCACCGGGGAGCTGTTTTTT. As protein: CASSLWTGTGELFF.

CDR3 protein: CAIGTTNTGELFF. Written as DNA, the CDR3 is TGTGCCATCGGGACAACGAACACCGGGGAGCTGTTTTTT. The chain couples TRBV10-3 to TRBJ2-2; D possibly corresponds to TRBD1 (6 bases). V dropped 8 bases and J dropped 0 bases, with 7 bases sitting between them. The germline V gene encodes CDR1 ENHRY and CDR2 SYGVKD. There are 13 residues in the CDR3.